Below, 27 T cell receptor beta chains from the same sample are listed, as sequenced in a study of glioma-infiltrating T cells. TCR alpha and beta CDR3 regions were amplified from RNA using iRepertoire nested multiplex PCR. TCRdb analysed the multiplex PCR reads with MiXCR anew, one entry per CDR3 protein. The table has fewer than 110,000 distinct CDR3 sequences, around 29% seen once. Sequencing was performed on glioma tissue, nonneoplastic brain tissue, or PBMCs (not recorded which). Source of these receptors: a human donor with low-grade glioma or glioblastoma, undergoing nonglioma brain surgery, or in good health (not recorded which).

This clonotype was recorded at least ten times. The rearrangement links TRBV7-9 to TRBJ1-1; no clear D. The CDR3 spans 14 residues. In germline, CDR1 is SEHNR, CDR2 FQNEAQ (reference sequence). Trimming shortened V by 5 bases and J by 2 bases, and 12 bases separated the two germline ends. CDR3 amino acids: CASSDRLGNTEAFF. The CDR3 DNA reads TGTGCCAGCAGCGATAGACTGGGAAACACTGAAGCTTTCTTT.

This clonotype was recorded a few times. The DNA of the CDR3 is TGTGCCAGCAGCAATCAGGGTCAGAATGAGCAGTTCTTC. Translated, it gives CASSNQGQNEQFF. The chain combines TRBV11-2 with TRBJ2-1; possible D gene TRBD1, 5 bases. V gave up 5 bases and J gave up 7 bases, with 12 bases separating them. The CDR3 sequence is 13 residues long. Germline V gene lookup returns CDR1 SGHAT and CDR2 FQNNGV.

This clonotype was detected only a few times. The chain links TRBV7-9 to TRBJ1-5, with a tentative D call TRBD1 (6 bases). The CDR3 runs to 16 residues. V lost 3 bases and J lost 5, with 17 bases in between. Germline V gene sequence: CDR1 SEHNR, CDR2 FQNEAQ (reference sequence). This CDR3 reads CASSFGKDSTHQPQHF. The CDR3 DNA reads TGTGCCAGCAGCTTTGGGAAGGACAGCACCCATCAGCCCCAGCATTTT. Complete variable domain (other parts from reference TRBV7-9 and TRBJ1-5): DTGVSQNPRHKITKRGQNVTFRCDPISEHNRLYWYRQTLGQGPEFLTYFQNEAQLEKSRLLSDRFSAERPKGSFSTLEIQRTEQGDSAMYLCASSFGKDSTHQPQHFGDGTRLSIL.

This clonotype was counted a few times. The chain links TRBV5-6 to TRBJ1-4; a possible D gene is TRBD1 (5 bases). The CDR3 spans 17 residues. V lost 4 bases and J 4 bases, leaving 20 bases between the germline ends. Per germline, CDR1 SGHDT and CDR2 YYEEEE. CDR3 residues: CASSLRSPGLLNEKLFF. DNA for the CDR3: TGTGCCAGCAGCCTAAGATCACCGGGACTTCTTAATGAAAAACTGTTTTTT.

Remarks on this clonotype: At one end, the junction sequence differs from germline, possibly due to a read error. The V and J genes are TRBV28 and TRBJ2-1; 7 bases are a match to TRBD2. There are 15 residues in the CDR3. The germline V gene encodes CDR1 MDHEN and CDR2 SYDVKM. CDR3 sequence reads: CASSVQGLTNNEQFF. As DNA, the CDR3 is TGTGCCAGCAGTGTTCAGGGACTAACAAACAATGAGCAGTTTTTC.

This clonotype was counted at least ten times. The chain recombines TRBV7-6 with TRBJ1-6, with D perhaps TRBD1 (5 bases). Germline CDR1 and CDR2: SGHVS and FNYEAQ. The V end was cut by 6 bases, the J end by 4 bases, with 10 bases between. The CDR3 sequence is 14 residues long. CDR3 protein: CASSLTGYNSPLHF. CDR3 in DNA: TGTGCCAGCAGTCTTACAGGATATAATTCACCCCTCCACTTT.

The chain employs TRBV18 and TRBJ1-1, with TRBD1 identical over 7 bases. CDR1 is KGHSH, CDR2 LQKENI, per germline. V gave up 6 bases and J gave up 6 bases; unmatched junction bases: 10. The CDR3 spans 14 residues. As DNA, the CDR3 is TGTGCCAGCTCCCAGGGACAGTGCATTGCTGAAGCTTTCTTT. Translation gives CASSQGQCIAEAFF. Full variable domain (rest looked up from reference TRBV18 and TRBJ1-1): NAGVMQNPRHLVRRRGQEARLRCSPMKGHSHVYWYRQLPEEGLKFMVYLQKENIIDESGMPKERFSAEFPKEGPSILRIQQVVRGDSAAYFCASSQGQCIAEAFFGQGTRLTVV.

This clonotype showed up many times. The genes are TRBV6-1 and TRBJ1-6; D remains unclear. V was trimmed by 11 bases and J by 7 bases, leaving 12 bases between them. This CDR3 has 12 residues. Germline CDR1 is MNHNS and CDR2 is SASEGT. DNA of the CDR3: TGTGCCGCCCGCGAGGCGAATTCACCCCTCCACTTT. Protein: CAAREANSPLHF.

Many counts were recorded for this clonotype. This chain links TRBV25-1 with TRBJ2-7, with no clear D. Germline V gene lookup returns CDR1 MGHDK and CDR2 SYGVNS. This CDR3 is built from 12 residues. V lost 6 bases, J lost 4 bases, and 10 bases lay in between. The CDR3 loop reads CASRDGLYEQYF. CDR3 bases: TGTGCCAGCAGGGACGGATTGTACGAGCAGTACTTC.

This clonotype was recorded many times. J is TRBJ1-1 and V is TRBV6-1; the D gene is possibly TRBD1 (5 bases). Germline V lookup: CDR1 MNHNS, CDR2 SASEGT. CDR3 length: 12 amino acids. Trimming removed 7 bases from V and 5 bases from J, with 11 bases in between. The CDR3 nucleotides are TGTGCCAGCACCCAGGGAAGGACTGAAGCTTTCTTT. This translates into CASTQGRTEAFF.

This clonotype was seen more than once but under ten times. Given a much more abundant clone one base away, this may be a read error. The DNA of the CDR3 is TGTGCCAGCAGAAAGGAAACCCCCTCCTACGAGCAGTACTTC. This translates into CASRKETPSYEQYF. This rearrangement joins TRBV6-1 to TRBJ2-7; D is uncertain. Looked up from germline, CDR1 is MNHNS and CDR2 is SASEGT. V lost 6 bases and J 0 bases, leaving 12 bases between the germline ends. The CDR3 consists of 14 residues.

This clonotype was seen once. The chain employs TRBV6-1 and TRBJ2-5; TRBD2 might be the D (6 bases). This CDR3 has 15 residues. Trimming removed 6 bases from V and 4 bases from J, with 18 bases in between. Germline V gene sequence: CDR1 MNHNS, CDR2 SASEGT. Here the CDR3 reads CASSLPSLGGETQYF. CDR3 nucleotides: TGTGCCAGCAGCCTCCCAAGTCTGGGAGGAGAGACCCAGTACTTC.

V gene TRBV5-6 combines with J gene TRBJ1-5; D gene ambiguous. V was pared by 4 bases and J by 1 base, with 15 bases between. The germline V gene encodes CDR1 SGHDT and CDR2 YYEEEE. There are 16 residues in the CDR3. The CDR3 DNA sequence: TGTGCCAGCAGCCTGGACCGAGGGATGAGCAATCAGCCCCAGCATTTT. It yields the protein CASSLDRGMSNQPQHF.

The sample holds many counts of this clonotype. This rearrangement joins TRBV11-2 to TRBJ1-1; 11 positions match TRBD1. J was trimmed by 3 bases and V by 5 bases; bases with no gene match: 5. CDR1 and CDR2 (germline): SGHAT, FQNNGV. The CDR3 has 15 residues. The CDR3 loop reads CASSIGQGADTEAFF. The CDR3, as DNA: TGTGCCAGCAGCATAGGACAGGGGGCGGACACTGAAGCTTTCTTT.

In the case of this clonotype: Since a much larger clone is just one base distant, this may be a read error. The J gene is TRBJ1-1, the V gene TRBV6-6, with D unresolved. This CDR3 contains 11 residues. CDR1 is MNHNY and CDR2 is SVGAGI in the germline V gene (reference sequence). V lost 6 bases, J lost 10 bases, and 12 bases lay in between. The DNA of the CDR3 is TGTGCCAGCAGGGAAACCTTTGGAGCTTTCTTT. Its translation: CASRETFGAFF.

This clonotype was recorded a few times. The CDR3 is CASSLMTSSYNEQFF. The CDR3 nucleotides read TGCGCCAGCAGCTTGATGACTAGCTCCTACAATGAGCAGTTCTTC. The chain employs TRBV5-1 and TRBJ2-1; a possible D gene is TRBD2 (6 bases). CDR3 length: 15 amino acids. Germline V lookup: CDR1 SGHRS, CDR2 YFSETQ. With 1 base removed from V and 0 bases from J, the gap between germline ends came to 8 bases.

This clonotype was observed a few times. The V gene is TRBV7-9, the J gene TRBJ2-5, with D unclear. Trimming took 0 bases from V and 5 from J, leaving 10 bases between them. CDR3 length: 14 residues. CDR1 is SEHNR, CDR2 FQNEAQ, per germline (reference sequence). The DNA of the CDR3 is TGTGCCAGCAGCTTAGCGCAGGATGGGGAGACCCAGTACTTC. Protein sequence: CASSLAQDGETQYF.

In its sample, this clonotype was seen many times. V gene TRBV6-6 combines with J gene TRBJ2-1; 8 nucleotides align to TRBD1. The CDR3 consists of 19 residues. The J segment lost 0 bases and the V segment lost 0 bases, leaving 10 bases of the junction unmatched. The germline V gene encodes CDR1 MNHNY and CDR2 SVGAGI (reference sequence). CDR3 nucleotide sequence: TGTGCCAGCAGTTACTCGAGGGGGACAGGAAAAGTCTCCTACAATGAGCAGTTCTTC. This sequence encodes CASSYSRGTGKVSYNEQFF.

This clonotype came up many times. The chain recombines TRBV20-1 with TRBJ2-1; D gene ambiguous. The CDR3 loop spans 14 amino acids. Between the trimmed V and J ends, which lost 2 bases and 5 bases, there was a span of 13 bases. Germline loops: CDR1 DFQATT, CDR2 SNEGSKA (reference sequence). CDR3 coding DNA: TGCAGTGCTAGAACGTGGACCTCTAACAATGAGCAGTTCTTC. Translation gives CSARTWTSNNEQFF.

At least ten counts were recorded for this clonotype. The chain uses TRBV6-4 and TRBJ1-5; D ambiguous. Germline V lookup: CDR1 MRHNA, CDR2 SNTAGT. The CDR3 has 16 amino acids. Trimming cost V 3 bases and J 0 bases, with 12 bases left between them. The CDR3 DNA reads as TGTGCCAGCAGTGAAATTAATCGGAATAGCAATCAGCCCCAGCATTTT. It translates to CASSEINRNSNQPQHF.

The chain joins TRBV10-2 to TRBJ1-5; D is uncertain. Trimming removed 4 bases from V and 6 bases from J, with 7 bases in between. The CDR3 runs to 12 residues. In germline, CDR1 is WSHSY, CDR2 SAAADI. The CDR3 bases are TGCGCCAGCAGTGGGATGGGTCAGCCCCAGCATTTT. Amino acids: CASSGMGQPQHF.

This clonotype was seen many times. J is TRBJ1-2 and V is TRBV20-1; D is undetermined. Germline CDR1 and CDR2: DFQATT and SNEGSKA (reference sequence). V was clipped by 3 bases and J by 3 bases, with 11 bases between them. This CDR3 region has 13 residues. CDR3 protein: CSARPGTHYGYTF. CDR3 DNA sequence: TGCAGTGCTAGGCCGGGTACGCACTATGGCTACACCTTC.

Notes on this clonotype: Relative to the germline gene, one junction end is altered; a read error may explain this. The gene calls are TRBV19 and TRBJ2-7, with 7 positions matching TRBD1. Germline values: CDR1 LNHDA, CDR2 SQIVND (reference sequence). The length of the CDR3 is 15 residues. DNA of the CDR3: TGTGCCAGTAGACACCCACAAGATCAGGGGGACGAGCAGTGCTTC. It encodes CASRHPQDQGDEQCF.

This sequence joins TRBV7-2 and TRBJ2-3; TRBD1 aligns across 11 bases. This CDR3 has 18 amino acids. The germline CDR1 and CDR2 sequences are SGHTA and FQGNSA. Trimming cost V 4 bases and J 3 bases; bases outside gene matches: 12. The CDR3 DNA follows: TGTGCCAGCAGCTCCTGGACAGGGGGCTCAGGAGGTACAGATACGCAGTATTTT. Translation: CASSSWTGGSGGTDTQYF.

This clonotype was seen repeatedly, ten times or more. V usage is TRBV29-1 and J usage is TRBJ2-2; 9 bases are a match to TRBD1. Germline CDR1 is SQVTM and CDR2 is ANQGSEA. The J segment lost 1 base and the V segment lost 6 bases, leaving 6 bases of the junction unmatched. The CDR3 sequence is 15 residues long. CDR3 coding DNA: TGCAGCGTCCAATTGGACAGGGGGAACACCGGGGAGCTGTTTTTT. It is translated as CSVQLDRGNTGELFF.

As for this clonotype: This may be a read error, as it is one base from a much larger clone. The chain employs TRBV20-1 and TRBJ1-2, with D perhaps matching TRBD1 (5 bases). Trimming took 6 bases from V and 8 from J, leaving 22 bases between them. Germline CDR1 DFQATT, CDR2 SNEGSKA (reference sequence). The CDR3 sequence is 14 residues long. CDR3 amino acids: CSATRCDRSLGYTF. The CDR3 DNA reads TGCAGTGCCACAAGGTGTGACAGATCCCTAGGCTACACCTTC.

Worth noting for this clonotype: In this CDR3 the conserved last residue, phenylalanine or tryptophan, is missing, so a read error is likely. The V gene is TRBV6-2 or TRBV6-3, the J gene TRBJ2-1; 8 bases are shared with TRBD2. Germline V CDR1 and CDR2: MNHEY, SVGEGT. The CDR3 extends over 15 amino acids. After removal of 9 bases from V and 1 base from J, the junction contained 8 bases not matched to a gene. The CDR3 is CASKIAGNSYNEQFL. Written as DNA, the CDR3 is TGTGCCAGTAAAATAGCGGGGAATTCCTACAATGAGCAGTTCTTA.